This T cell receptor beta chain was sequenced in a study of blood T cell repertoires in COVID-19. Background on the study: The United States, Italy and Spain were the sources of the acute and convalescent COVID-19 samples. Sources were T cells, B-cell-depleted T cells, or PBMCs; the material itself was cDNA or gDNA.

In the study's own analysis: Estimation of nucleated cell counts was performed using reference gene primer amplification. Here immunoSEQ multiplex PCR was the method, and the copy in TCRdb shows in-frame clones only, minus some. V and J calls and clone size follow that table, whereas D and trimming were derived from the DNA. The sample holds 300,000 to 350,000 clones, about 91% seen once. This clone was seen just once. This CDR3 has 13 residues. V was shortened by 7 bases and J by 5 bases, with 14 bases between the two germline ends. Germline V CDR1 and CDR2: LNHDA, SQIVND (reference sequence). The TCR sequence derives from a young man with COVID-19, enrolled during active disease. The sequenced material came from peripheral blood. This rearrangement joins TRBV19 to TRBJ1-1, with D perhaps matching TRBD1 (6 bases). CDR3 bases: TGTGCCAGTACCCCTGACAGGAGGACTGAAGCTTTCTTT. The encoded protein is CASTPDRRTEAFF. Drawing the rest from reference TRBV19 and TRBJ1-1, the complete variable domain is DGGITQSPKYLFRKEGQNVTLSCEQNLNHDAMYWYRQDPGQGLRLIYYSQIVNDFQKGDIAEGYSVSREKKESFPLTVTSAQKNPTAFYLCASTPDRRTEAFFGQGTRLTVV.